This TCR beta chain derives from a study of CD8 T cells in ankylosing spondylitis. Notes on the study in general: Apparently characteristic of ankylosing spondylitis blood was a TCR beta motif (about 8 highly homologous variants).

In regard to this clonotype: The antigen is not known.

The CDR3 consists of 16 residues. V lost 2 bases, J lost 3 bases, and 14 bases lay in between. The germline V gene encodes CDR1 DFQATT and CDR2 SNEGSKA (reference sequence). A single record per CDR3 protein comes from TCRdb applying MiXCR to the 5' RACE reads. The sample includes around 890,000 distinct CDR3 sequences, over 9.5% of them seen just once. The chain recombines TRBV20-1 with TRBJ1-6; perhaps TRBD1 as D (6 bases). This TCR was sampled from a male donor with ankylosing spondylitis. Sequencing used blood, either unsorted or a sorted T cell fraction (not recorded which). The CDR3 DNA follows: TGCAGTGCTAGAAGGGGGAGGGCGGTCTATAATTCACCCCTCCACTTT. Its protein is CSARRGRAVYNSPLHF.